The T cell receptor beta chain under discussion was sequenced for a study of T-cell reconstitution after alpha-beta-depleted transplantation in children. Germline assignment: CDR1 SEHNR and CDR2 FQNEAQ (reference sequence). V lost 1 base to trimming and J lost 6 bases, with 18 bases between them. This CDR3 contains 16 residues. Library preparation (for TCRbeta) was performed with unique molecular identifiers. Using its own MiXCR run on the PCR reads, TCRdb lists one record per CDR3 protein. The table has approximately 520,000 distinct CDR3 sequences, about 31% seen once. The receptor was isolated from a human donor who donated a stem cell graft to a child with aplastic anemia. The rearrangement links TRBV7-9 to TRBJ1-2; D is undetermined. Sequences were derived from PBMCs from the stem cell graft donor, sampled from the stem cell graft. The CDR3 sequence is CASSLGDGSRRNGYTF. CDR3 sequence (DNA): TGTGCCAGCAGCTTAGGAGACGGCTCCCGTAGAAATGGCTACACCTTC.